This TCR beta chain derives from a study of T cell clonality in common variable immunodeficiency. The study's findings and limits: Fewer deletions and N-nucleotide insertions were reportedly seen in common variable immunodeficiency TCR beta sequences.

Control and CVID samples contributed equal amounts of genomic DNA. Profiling relied on immunoSEQ multiplex PCR, and the TCRdb table lists in-frame clones only, not all of them. The repertoire yields roughly 58,000 clones, none seen only once; the top ten contain about 5.7%. Germline V gene sequence: CDR1 SGHRS, CDR2 YFSETQ. V shed 4 bases, J shed 3 bases, and the junction held 16 bases outside the gene matches. The CDR3 extends over 17 amino acids. This clone has a count of ten or more. Its antigen is unknown. The sequence runs out 3 residues before the end of the CDR3; the remainder is reconstructed from the germline J gene. Patients and controls were mostly of Caucasian heritage.

The source material was peripheral blood mononuclear cells. The chain has TRBV5-1 and TRBJ2-7, with 7 nucleotides matching TRBD2. The source of this sequence is a person aged 18 to 70 in good health. The sequenced CDR3 bases are TGCGCCAGCAGCCCCGGACCAAGCGGGATGACTAACTACGAG. This sequence encodes CASSPGPSGMTNYE. The entire CDR3 is CASSPGPSGMTNYEQYF.